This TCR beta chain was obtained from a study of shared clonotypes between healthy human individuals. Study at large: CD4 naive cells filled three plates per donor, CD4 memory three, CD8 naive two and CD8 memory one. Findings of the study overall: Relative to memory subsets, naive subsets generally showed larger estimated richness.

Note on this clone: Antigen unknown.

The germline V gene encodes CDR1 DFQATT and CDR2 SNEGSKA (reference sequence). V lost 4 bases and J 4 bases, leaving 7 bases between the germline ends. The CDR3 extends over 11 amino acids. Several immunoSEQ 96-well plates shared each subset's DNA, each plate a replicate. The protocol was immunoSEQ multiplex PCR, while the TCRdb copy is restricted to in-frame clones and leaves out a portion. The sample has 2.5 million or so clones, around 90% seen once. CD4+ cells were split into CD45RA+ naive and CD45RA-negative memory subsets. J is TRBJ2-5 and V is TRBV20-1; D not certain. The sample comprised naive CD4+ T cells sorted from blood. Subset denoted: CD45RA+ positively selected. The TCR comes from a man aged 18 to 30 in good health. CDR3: CSAILRETQYF. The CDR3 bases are TGCAGTGCTATCTTACGAGAGACCCAGTACTTC.